This T cell receptor (beta chain) was identified during a study of cytomegalovirus exposure and HLA in healthy donors. A note on this clone: Antigen unknown.

The study ran its PCR with 60 Vbeta and 13 Jbeta primers. Generated by immunoSEQ multiplex PCR, the TCRdb table keeps only in-frame clones and is missing some. The table lists 100,000 to 150,000 clones, about 81% of them singletons. Findings and caveats of the study: Associated with HLA alleles at 0.05 false discovery rate in a later analysis were fewer than 20,000 TCR beta sequences. Later analysis associated a missense DCLRE1C variant with TCR beta V- and J-gene trimming. Generally TCR sequences proved uncommon, though certain public TCRs appeared in numerous donors. Altogether, 150 to 200 TCR beta chains were recorded as cytomegalovirus-associated.

CDR1 is SGHRS, CDR2 YFSETQ, per germline. V was pared by 1 base and J by 5 bases, with 5 bases of the junction left unmatched. This CDR3 comprises 15 residues. This TCR derives from a woman aged 35 to 49 in good health and CMV-seropositive. The V gene is TRBV5-1, the J gene TRBJ1-4; TRBD1 agrees at 7 bases. The sequencing sample was made of PBMCs. CDR3 loop: CASSLQGDRNEKLFF. Written as DNA, the CDR3 is TGCGCCAGCAGCTTGCAGGGGGACAGAAATGAAAAACTGTTTTTT.